One TCR beta chain is described in this entry. Its cognate antigen is unknown. The CDR3 runs to 17 residues. Trimming took off 3 bases at V and 0 bases at J, with 15 bases between the two ends. Germline V CDR1 and CDR2: ENHRY, SYGVKD. Assay: immunoSEQ multiplex PCR; the TCRdb copy retains only in-frame clones and omits some. The table lists about 1.1 million clones, approximately 80% of them singletons. These data come from a study of shared clonotypes between healthy human individuals. Study-wide results and caveats: Sequencing depth was predicted to influence how clonotypes are shared among donors.

Donation came from healthy HIV-negative adults that had no recent acute infections or vaccinations. Into CD45RA+ naive and CD45RA-negative memory subsets, the CD4+ cells were split. The chain combines TRBV10-3 with TRBJ1-3, with a weak D call TRBD1 (5 bases). The sequenced sample was memory CD4+ T cells from PBMCs. Subset described: CD45RA-negative fraction. This receptor was identified in a man younger than 35 in good health. Some clones in this sample may be carry-over from other donors' samples. The CDR3 DNA follows: TGTGCCATCAGTGACCCTTCAGTGGGGGTCTCTGGAAACACCATATATTTT. This sequence encodes CAISDPSVGVSGNTIYF.